This is a list of T cell receptor beta chains from one sample in a study of STAT5B mutations in CD4+ large granular lymphocyte leukemia. Profiling relied on immunoSEQ multiplex PCR, and the TCRdb table lists in-frame clones only, not all of them. The sample lists about 19,000 clones, 84% occurring once. The specimen was CD4+ T cells from blood buffy coats. These receptors originate from a human donor in good health. CDR3s leave out the opening cysteine and the closing phenylalanine or tryptophan.

j_gene: TRBJ1-1; v_gene: TRBV6-5; len: 13; CDR3aa: ASSYGDRENTEAF
j_gene: TRBJ2-7; v_gene: TRBV7-2; len: 13; CDR3aa: ASSLSGVGSYEQY
j_gene: TRBJ2-1; v_gene: TRBV11-2; len: 12; CDR3aa: ASPGLGGSNEQF
j_gene: TRBJ2-6; v_gene: TRBV19; len: 14; CDR3aa: ASTVGQISGANVLT
j_gene: TRBJ1-5; v_gene: TRBV18; len: 10; CDR3aa: ASSPSNQPQH
j_gene: TRBJ1-2; v_gene: TRBV6-5; len: 10; CDR3aa: ASYTGNYGYT
j_gene: TRBJ1-4; v_gene: TRBV7-9; len: 12; CDR3aa: ASSSGQSNEKLF
j_gene: TRBJ2-6; v_gene: TRBV27; len: 12; CDR3aa: ASSGFSGANVLT
j_gene: TRBJ2-3; v_gene: TRBV2; len: 11; CDR3aa: ASSEQGADTQY
j_gene: TRBJ2-6; v_gene: TRBV30; len: 14; CDR3aa: AWSDTGSSGANVLT
j_gene: TRBJ1-1; v_gene: TRBV7-9; len: 12; CDR3aa: ASSSRSGATEAF
j_gene: TRBJ1-5; v_gene: TRBV2; len: 10; CDR3aa: ASSGGNQPQH
j_gene: TRBJ1-3; v_gene: TRBV30; len: 11; CDR3aa: AWATGDGNTIY
j_gene: TRBJ2-5; v_gene: TRBV6-1; len: 12; CDR3aa: ASTSQGGSETQY
j_gene: TRBJ2-1; v_gene: TRBV9; len: 13; CDR3aa: ASSVGLEYYNEQF
j_gene: TRBJ2-2; v_gene: TRBV9; len: 12; CDR3aa: ASEGRANTGELF
j_gene: TRBJ2-4; v_gene: TRBV7-9; len: 15; CDR3aa: ASSRPGSLFAKNIQY
j_gene: TRBJ2-2; v_gene: TRBV5-4; len: 12; CDR3aa: ASSPKGETGELF
j_gene: TRBJ1-5; v_gene: TRBV18; len: 14; CDR3aa: ASSNKGPISNQPQH
j_gene: TRBJ1-2; v_gene: TRBV19; len: 11; CDR3aa: ASTPGQGFSYT
j_gene: TRBJ2-7; v_gene: TRBV5-4; len: 11; CDR3aa: ASSLVLAMEQY
j_gene: TRBJ1-1; v_gene: TRBV15; len: 14; CDR3aa: ATSRDVVQVNTEAF
j_gene: TRBJ2-3; v_gene: TRBV29-1; len: 11; CDR3aa: SVELQERDTQY
j_gene: TRBJ1-4; v_gene: TRBV15; len: 13; CDR3aa: ATSREGRKNEKLF
j_gene: TRBJ2-3; v_gene: TRBV11-2; len: 14; CDR3aa: ASSLDGGRASDTQY
j_gene: TRBJ2-7; v_gene: TRBV30; len: 10; CDR3aa: AWSAQNYEQY
j_gene: TRBJ1-3; v_gene: TRBV19; len: 12; CDR3aa: ASIRTGTRDTIY
j_gene: TRBJ2-1; v_gene: TRBV10-3; len: 12; CDR3aa: AISRTGRDNEQF
j_gene: TRBJ2-5; v_gene: TRBV19; len: 15; CDR3aa: ASSTIPESGAGGTQY
j_gene: TRBJ2-7; v_gene: TRBV9; len: 13; CDR3aa: ASSPQPMAPNEQY
j_gene: TRBJ1-3; v_gene: TRBV7-8; len: 13; CDR3aa: ASSLEGTPGNTIY
j_gene: TRBJ2-2; v_gene: TRBV6-1; len: 12; CDR3aa: ASTNRDLGRELF
j_gene: TRBJ2-7; v_gene: TRBV9; len: 12; CDR3aa: ASSVGGSNDEQY
j_gene: TRBJ1-4; v_gene: TRBV5-4; len: 13; CDR3aa: ASSLSAGGNEKLF
j_gene: TRBJ2-1; v_gene: TRBV2; len: 10; CDR3aa: ASSVVRDEQF
j_gene: TRBJ2-5; v_gene: TRBV6-6; len: 10; CDR3aa: ASSYFQETQY
j_gene: TRBJ2-7; v_gene: TRBV19; len: 13; CDR3aa: ASSFDVGPSDEQY
j_gene: TRBJ1-3; v_gene: TRBV2; len: 9; CDR3aa: ASTPKDTAY